Below, 15 T cell receptor beta chains from the same sample are listed, as sequenced in a study of T-cell reconstitution after alpha-beta-depleted transplantation in children. Overall study findings and caveats: At one year after transplant, newly produced T cells mostly accounted for T-cell counts and diversity.

Their antigen targets remain unknown. The TCRbeta library incorporated unique molecular identifiers. TCRdb itself ran the PCR reads through MiXCR, one entry per CDR3 protein. Among some 300,000 distinct CDR3 sequences listed, over 7.5% were seen once. The sequenced sample was peripheral blood, obtained 360 days after TCRalphabeta/CD19-depleted stem cell transplant. These TCRs come from a female patient younger than 10 who had a stem cell transplant for Fanconi anemia, so the T cells may come from the graft donor.

The sample holds a few counts of this clonotype. The chain uses TRBV3-1 and TRBJ1-3; 7 bases match TRBD1. The V segment lost 1 base and the J segment 3 bases; nucleotides outside the gene matches: 3. CDR3 length: 15 amino acids. CDR1 and CDR2 (germline): LGHDT, YNNKEL (reference sequence). The DNA for the CDR3 is TGTGCCAGCAGCCAAGGGAGGGACAGTGGAAACACCATATATTTT. It encodes CASSQGRDSGNTIYF.

This clonotype was counted ten times or more. This rearrangement joins TRBV7-8 to TRBJ2-1, with 12 bases that match TRBD2. The V gene end was trimmed by 1 base and the J gene end by 9 bases; junction bases not matched to a gene: 7. In germline, CDR1 is SGHVS, CDR2 FQNEAQ. The CDR3 has 16 residues. In nucleotides, the CDR3 is TGTGCCAGCAGCTTAGTAACGGGACTAGCGGGTTCTGAGCAGTTCTTC. Amino acid sequence: CASSLVTGLAGSEQFF.

This clonotype has only one observation. J is TRBJ2-7 and V is TRBV9, with 9 bases that match TRBD2. Germline assignment: CDR1 SGDLS and CDR2 YYNGEE. The CDR3 covers 16 residues. V shed 4 bases and J 5 bases; nucleotides not matched to a gene: 13. CDR3 residues: CASSSAERGALDEQYF. CDR3 DNA sequence: TGTGCCAGCAGCTCAGCCGAGCGGGGGGCCTTAGACGAGCAGTACTTC.

This clonotype was detected only a few times. The rearrangement links TRBV29-1 to TRBJ2-5; 14 bases are a match to TRBD2. V was clipped by 5 bases and J by 7 bases; unmatched bases: 12. This CDR3 is built from 16 residues. Looked up from germline, CDR1 is SQVTM and CDR2 is ANQGSEA. In nucleotides, the CDR3 is TGCAGCGTTCCTGCTGTGACTAGCGGGGGGGCTGGGACCCAGTACTTC. Translated: CSVPAVTSGGAGTQYF.

This clonotype appeared many times. The chain uses TRBV20-1 and TRBJ1-5; D might be TRBD1 (5 bases). Germline values: CDR1 DFQATT, CDR2 SNEGSKA (reference sequence). CDR3 length equals 15 residues. Trimming took off 1 base at V and 0 bases at J, with 10 bases between the two ends. In nucleotides, the CDR3 is TGCAGTGCTAGAGGGGGGTCTTATAGCAATCAGCCCCAGCATTTT. This gives the protein CSARGGSYSNQPQHF.

This clonotype has more than one count but fewer than ten. The rearrangement uses TRBV7-9 and TRBJ1-2, with D tentatively TRBD1 (5 bases). The CDR3 sequence is 18 residues long. The germline CDR1 and CDR2 sequences are SEHNR and FQNEAQ (reference sequence). V was pared by 3 bases and J by 1 base, with 21 bases between. The DNA for the CDR3 is TGTGCCAGCAGCTTGTCCGAGGGGATCACTAAGGATAACTATGGCTACACCTTC. Translation: CASSLSEGITKDNYGYTF.

This clonotype was counted at least ten times. The rearrangement uses TRBV6-2 or TRBV6-3 and TRBJ2-2; D gene uncertain. The V and J ends lost 2 bases and 1 base respectively, with 5 bases between them. This CDR3 spans 14 amino acids. Per germline, CDR1 MNHEY and CDR2 SVGEGT. Here the CDR3 DNA reads TGTGCCAGCAGTTACGAAAGGAACACCGGGGAGCTGTTTTTT. Protein: CASSYERNTGELFF.

There are many counts of this clonotype. The V gene is TRBV20-1, the J gene TRBJ1-2; D is undetermined. Per the germline V gene, CDR1 is DFQATT and CDR2 is SNEGSKA (reference sequence). The CDR3 sequence is 12 residues long. Trimming removed 0 bases from V and 4 bases from J, with 6 bases in between. The CDR3 loop is CSARDLGYGYTF. The DNA of the CDR3 is TGCAGTGCTAGAGATTTAGGCTATGGCTACACCTTC.

The CDR3 loop is CSALRGQGARDTEAFF. The DNA for the CDR3 is TGCAGTGCTCTACGGGGACAGGGGGCGCGAGACACTGAAGCTTTCTTT. This chain connects TRBV20-1 to TRBJ1-1, with 12 nucleotides matching TRBD1. Trimming removed 5 bases from V and 3 bases from J; junction bases left unmatched: 10. The germline V gene encodes CDR1 DFQATT and CDR2 SNEGSKA (reference sequence). The CDR3 has 16 amino acids.

The chain uses TRBV12-3 or TRBV12-4 and TRBJ1-1; D may be TRBD1 (5 bases). Trimming cost V 1 base and J 2 bases, with 11 bases left between them. This CDR3 spans 15 amino acids. The CDR3 region is CASSLGGGDNTEAFF. The DNA for the CDR3 is TGTGCCAGCAGTTTAGGGGGGGGGGATAACACTGAAGCTTTCTTT.

The V call is TRBV5-1, the J call TRBJ2-1, with 12 bases fitting TRBD2. CDR1 is SGHRS and CDR2 is YFSETQ in the germline V gene. The trim removed 3 bases at V and 2 bases at J, leaving 3 bases unmatched. The CDR3 contains 16 residues. This CDR3 reads CASSSGLAGTYNEQFF. The CDR3 DNA reads as TGCGCCAGCAGCTCCGGACTAGCGGGGACCTACAATGAGCAGTTCTTC.

This clonotype was seen many times. The CDR3 protein is CASSLGTDFPEAFF. The CDR3 DNA is TGCGCCAGCAGCTTGGGGACAGATTTCCCTGAAGCTTTCTTT. The chain links TRBV5-1 to TRBJ1-1; TRBD1 might be the D (6 bases). Germline lookup yields CDR1 SGHRS and CDR2 YFSETQ. The V end lost 0 bases, the J end lost 6 bases, and 12 bases lay between the germline ends. This CDR3 region has 14 residues.

CDR3 sequence: CASSPLGQGDTGELFF. CDR3 DNA sequence: TGTGCCAGCTCACCACTGGGACAGGGGGACACCGGGGAGCTGTTTTTT. The J gene is TRBJ2-2, the V gene TRBV18; 11 nucleotides align to TRBD1. Trimming at V came to 1 base and at J to 3 bases, leaving 1 base not matched to a gene. The CDR3 runs to 16 residues. In germline, CDR1 is KGHSH, CDR2 LQKENI.

This clonotype came up a few times. V is TRBV2 and J is TRBJ2-7; TRBD1 matches at 9 bases. This CDR3 is 18 amino acids long. After removal of 11 bases from V and 3 bases from J, the junction contained 23 bases not matched to a gene. Germline CDR1 is SNHLY and CDR2 is FYNNEI. CDR3 in amino acids: CALSLVIFRDRDFYEQYF. The CDR3 nucleotides read TGTGCCCTCAGTTTAGTAATCTTCCGGGACAGGGATTTCTACGAGCAGTACTTC. Looking up the rest from reference TRBV2 and TRBJ2-7 gives the full variable domain: EPEVTQTPSHQVTQMGQEVILRCVPISNHLYFYWYRQILGQKVEFLVSFYNNEISEKSEIFDDQFSVERPDGSNFTLKIRSTKLEDSAMYFCALSLVIFRDRDFYEQYFGPGTRLTVT.

The chain links TRBV5-1 to TRBJ1-3; D gene uncertain. The CDR3 runs to 16 residues. Trimming shortened V by 0 bases and J by 0 bases, and 10 bases separated the two germline ends. Germline CDR1 reads SGHRS; CDR2 reads YFSETQ. The CDR3 is CASSLGAAFSGNTIYF. In DNA form, the CDR3 reads TGCGCCAGCAGCTTGGGGGCAGCCTTCTCTGGAAACACCATATATTTT.